The clone carrying this TCR beta chain was picked up a small number of times. The data originate from a study of blood T cell repertoires in COVID-19. The V gene lost 7 bases and the J gene lost 2 bases, with 11 bases spanning the gap. This CDR3 is built from 12 residues. The germline V gene encodes CDR1 GTSNPN and CDR2 SVGIG (reference sequence). Clones were sequenced by immunoSEQ multiplex PCR, and TCRdb holds only the in-frame ones, with some missing. The profile covers approximately 100,000 clones, with over 70% appearing a single time and nearly 4.5% taken by the ten largest. The rearrangement links TRBV30 to TRBJ1-1; a possible D gene is TRBD1 (5 bases). This sequence originates from a man aged 55 to 70 with acute or convalescent COVID-19. The specimen was peripheral blood. The CDR3 protein is CASEQGNTEAFF. The CDR3 region has the DNA TGTGCCTCGGAGCAGGGAAACACTGAAGCTTTCTTT.